A single sample is the source of the 19 T cell receptor beta chains below, sequenced in a study of T cell repertoires in cytomegalovirus infection. No antigen has been assigned to these receptors. Using its own MiXCR run on the reads, TCRdb lists one record per CDR3 protein. Of a few hundred thousand distinct CDR3 sequences listed, approximately 40% are singletons. The starting material was cultured PBMCs, obtained from culture after CMV antigen stimulation. The receptor source for this set is a human donor in good health (CMV status not recorded). Some clones in this sample may be carry-over from other donors' samples.

This clonotype was picked up a small number of times. The genes are TRBV4-1 and TRBJ2-2, with 8 bases fitting TRBD2. The ends lost 4 bases at V and 5 bases at J; junction bases unmatched: 9. This CDR3 has 16 residues. Germline CDR1 and CDR2: MGHRA and YSYEKL. CDR3 DNA: TGCGCCAGCAGCCGTTTGAGGGTAGCGGGGACCGGGGAGCTGTTTTTT. Encoded protein: CASSRLRVAGTGELFF.

This clonotype appeared a few times. CDR3 region: CASTPPGGIGQFF. The CDR3 DNA sequence: TGTGCCAGCACCCCCCCCGGAGGGATCGGGCAGTTCTTC. This chain joins TRBV6-2 or TRBV6-3 and TRBJ2-1; tentative D call: TRBD2 (6 bases). The germline V gene encodes CDR1 MNHEY and CDR2 SVGEGT. The CDR3 is 13 residues long. V shed 7 bases and J shed 12 bases, with 19 bases lying between them.

The chain links TRBV12-3 or TRBV12-4 to TRBJ2-3; possibly TRBD1 or TRBD2 for D (5 bases each). The CDR3 covers 16 residues. V was trimmed by 2 bases and J by 2 bases, leaving 14 bases between them. In DNA, the CDR3 is TGTGCCAGCAGTTTAAGGGGCGGACTGATCACAGATACGCAGTATTTT. It codes for CASSLRGGLITDTQYF.

The V gene is TRBV10-2, the J gene TRBJ1-1; weak D call: TRBD1 (6 bases). The V and J ends lost 5 bases and 10 bases respectively, with 17 bases between them. This CDR3 contains 13 residues. Germline assignment: CDR1 WSHSY and CDR2 SAAADI. The CDR3 sequence: CASSSGVPLVAFF. In DNA, the CDR3 is TGCGCCAGCAGTTCAGGGGTCCCTTTGGTAGCTTTCTTT.

The J gene is TRBJ2-1, the V gene TRBV6-6; TRBD2 matches at 7 bases. CDR3 length: 13 amino acids. V was clipped by 10 bases and J by 3 bases; unmatched bases: 6. Germline V gene lookup returns CDR1 MNHNY and CDR2 SVGAGI (reference sequence). The CDR3 sequence is CATGASGYNEQFF. The CDR3 DNA follows: TGTGCCACCGGGGCTAGCGGCTACAATGAGCAGTTCTTC.

The rearrangement joins TRBV5-5 to TRBJ1-1; D not resolved. V gave up 5 bases and J gave up 2 bases, with 13 bases separating them. The CDR3 sequence is 14 residues long. Germline V gene lookup returns CDR1 SGHKS and CDR2 YYEKEE (reference sequence). The CDR3 sequence: CASSSTRENTEAFF. CDR3 coding DNA: TGTGCCAGCAGTAGTACCCGGGAAAACACTGAAGCTTTCTTT.

The J gene is TRBJ1-1, the V gene TRBV12-3 or TRBV12-4, with D unclear. V shed 3 bases and J shed 2 bases, with 10 bases lying between them. This CDR3 is 14 amino acids long. Written as DNA, the CDR3 is TGTGCCAGCAGTTTCCGGGCAGCCAACACTGAAGCTTTCTTT. Translating gives CASSFRAANTEAFF.

This clonotype was detected only a few times. The chain uses TRBV5-1 and TRBJ1-6; possibly TRBD1 for D (5 bases). This CDR3 is built from 16 residues. Germline CDR1 and CDR2: SGHRS and YFSETQ. V lost 5 bases to trimming and J lost 6 bases, with 18 bases between them. CDR3 in amino acids: CASRQTSWGSNSPLHF. In nucleotides, the CDR3 is TGCGCCAGCAGACAAACCTCCTGGGGGTCTAATTCACCCCTCCACTTT.

The chain has TRBV7-9 and TRBJ2-7; D may match TRBD1 or TRBD2 (5 bases each). V shed 5 bases and J shed 2 bases, with 19 bases lying between them. The CDR3 consists of 16 residues. Germline V lookup: CDR1 SEHNR, CDR2 FQNEAQ (reference sequence). CDR3 DNA: TGTGCCAGCAGCCCTGAACCGGGACGGCTTCCCTACGAGCAGTACTTC. This gives the protein CASSPEPGRLPYEQYF.

The rearrangement uses TRBV7-2 and TRBJ2-5; D gene unclear. V was pared by 4 bases and J by 4 bases, with 10 bases between. CDR3 length: 13 amino acids. Per germline, CDR1 SGHTA and CDR2 FQGNSA. The chain's CDR3 is CASSSPVGETQYF. The CDR3 nucleotides are TGTGCCAGCAGCTCCCCAGTGGGAGAGACCCAGTACTTC.

This clonotype was seen a few times. The V gene is TRBV2, the J gene TRBJ2-3, with TRBD1 as a possible D gene (7 bases). Trimming took 8 bases from V and 2 from J, leaving 14 bases between them. Germline CDR1 reads SNHLY; CDR2 reads FYNNEI. This CDR3 region has 14 residues. CDR3: CASRRGQTTDTQYF. CDR3 bases: TGTGCCAGCCGGCGGGGACAGACCACAGATACGCAGTATTTT.

The rearrangement links TRBV19 to TRBJ1-1; maybe TRBD1 (6 bases). CDR1 LNHDA and CDR2 SQIVND come from the germline V gene (reference sequence). The CDR3 runs 16 residues. Trimming left V 7 bases short and J 1 base short, with 19 bases between. The CDR3 loop is CASKQGELVSNTEAFF. In nucleotides, the CDR3 is TGTGCCAGTAAACAGGGAGAACTTGTTTCGAACACTGAAGCTTTCTTT.

V gene TRBV19 combines with J gene TRBJ2-1; D remains unclear. CDR1 is LNHDA, CDR2 SQIVND, per germline (reference sequence). The CDR3 runs to 11 residues. The V end lost 5 bases, the J end lost 9 bases, and 8 bases lay between the germline ends. The DNA for the CDR3 is TGTGCCAGTAGTGCGACGGGTGAGCAGTTCTTC. This gives the protein CASSATGEQFF.

The rearrangement links TRBV25-1 to TRBJ1-6, with TRBD1 as a possible D gene (5 bases). Germline CDR1 is MGHDK and CDR2 is SYGVNS. Between the trimmed V and J ends, which lost 5 bases and 5 bases, there was a span of 13 bases. The CDR3 sequence is 15 residues long. DNA for the CDR3: TGTGCCAGCAGTTCGAGTTGGGGCGATAATTCACCCCTCCACTTT. Translating gives CASSSSWGDNSPLHF.

V and J are TRBV7-9 and TRBJ2-1; possible D gene TRBD2, 7 bases. Per germline, CDR1 SEHNR and CDR2 FQNEAQ (reference sequence). This CDR3 spans 15 amino acids. V lost 5 bases and J lost 5, with 16 bases in between. The CDR3 reads CASSNWEGEDNEQFF. CDR3 nucleotide sequence: TGTGCCAGCAGCAACTGGGAGGGGGAAGACAATGAGCAGTTCTTC.

This chain joins TRBV12-3 or TRBV12-4 and TRBJ1-6, with a possible D match to TRBD1 (5 bases). This CDR3 has 12 amino acids. V was shortened by 3 bases and J by 12 bases, with 9 bases between the two germline ends. CDR3: CASSLEGLPLHF. CDR3 DNA: TGTGCCAGCAGTTTGGAGGGACTACCCCTCCACTTT.

The chain links TRBV19 to TRBJ1-1, with TRBD1 as a possible D gene (5 bases). Germline V gene sequence: CDR1 LNHDA, CDR2 SQIVND (reference sequence). With 7 bases removed from V and 3 bases from J, the gap between germline ends came to 15 bases. This CDR3 has 14 amino acids. The CDR3 region has the DNA TGTGCCAGTACAGGGTCGCGGTGGGACACTGAAGCTTTCTTT. It translates to CASTGSRWDTEAFF. Full variable domain (rest looked up from reference TRBV19 and TRBJ1-1): DGGITQSPKYLFRKEGQNVTLSCEQNLNHDAMYWYRQDPGQGLRLIYYSQIVNDFQKGDIAEGYSVSREKKESFPLTVTSAQKNPTAFYLCASTGSRWDTEAFFGQGTRLTVV.

This clonotype has just a few counts. This rearrangement joins TRBV6-1 to TRBJ1-5; no clear D gene. Trimming removed 1 base from V and 2 bases from J, with 12 bases in between. This CDR3 contains 16 residues. CDR1 MNHNS and CDR2 SASEGT come from the germline V gene. The CDR3 here is CASSEVRVVGNQPQHF. DNA for the CDR3: TGTGCCAGCAGTGAAGTACGGGTGGTTGGCAATCAGCCCCAGCATTTT.

This clonotype has a handful of counts. The chain is built from TRBV19 and TRBJ1-5; D is ambiguous. With 3 bases removed from V and 2 bases from J, the gap between germline ends came to 14 bases. This CDR3 contains 16 residues. Germline CDR1 is LNHDA and CDR2 is SQIVND (reference sequence). CDR3 protein: CASSINRREGNQPQHF. The CDR3 coding sequence is TGTGCCAGTAGTATTAACCGAAGGGAGGGCAATCAGCCCCAGCATTTT.